The present T cell receptor (beta chain) was sequenced within a study of blood T cell repertoires in COVID-19. As for the study in general: Sources were T cells, B-cell-depleted T cells, or PBMCs; the material itself was cDNA or gDNA.

Under the authors' procedure: Reference gene primers were amplified, and this amplification served to estimate nucleated cell counts. Profiling relied on immunoSEQ multiplex PCR, and the TCRdb table lists in-frame clones only, not all of them. V and J calls and clone size are given by that table; D and trimming were obtained from the DNA. The table records around 320,000 clones, more than 70% of them present only once. The trim removed 6 bases at V and 6 bases at J, leaving 8 bases unmatched. CDR1 and CDR2 from the germline V gene are SGHRS and YFSETQ. CDR3 length: 14 residues. J is TRBJ2-2 and V is TRBV5-1; 7 bases match TRBD1. The clonotype comes from a woman aged 25 to 39 who had recovered from COVID-19. The source material was peripheral blood. CDR3 sequence: CASKQGNGAGELFF. CDR3 nucleotides: TGCGCCAGCAAACAGGGGAATGGTGCCGGGGAGCTGTTTTTT.